This T cell receptor (beta chain) was captured in a study of glioma-infiltrating T cells. This clonotype was counted ten times or more. What it binds is not known. TCR alpha and beta CDR3 regions were amplified from RNA using iRepertoire nested multiplex PCR. TCRdb fed the multiplex PCR reads into MiXCR, producing one record per CDR3 protein. The top ten clones hold about 5.2% of a sample with 150,000 to 200,000 distinct CDR3 sequences, 43% of them seen once. Findings of the study overall: Non-neoplastic patients had below-expected tissue-blood divergence, while all gliomas exceeded expectation.

Germline CDR1 and CDR2: DFQATT and SNEGSKA (reference sequence). The CDR3 extends over 13 amino acids. Trimming stripped 3 bases from V and 0 bases from J, with 9 bases between. This chain connects TRBV20-1 to TRBJ2-7; D may be TRBD1 or TRBD2 (5 bases each). The sequenced material came from glioma tissue, nonneoplastic brain tissue, or PBMCs (not recorded which). This clonotype was sampled from a human donor with low-grade glioma or glioblastoma, undergoing nonglioma brain surgery, or in good health (not recorded which). CDR3 amino acids: CSASGASSYEQYF. The CDR3 DNA sequence: TGCAGTGCTAGCGGGGCTAGCTCCTACGAGCAGTACTTC.